This record concerns one T cell receptor (beta chain) sequence. No cognate antigen has been identified for it. This may arise from a read error, as a much more abundant clone is one base away. The data stem from a study of T cells in Graves' hyperthyroidism and ophthalmopathy (dated by TCRdb to between 2018 and 2021). About the full investigation: Peripheral blood samples were taken at the time of initial diagnosis, prior to any treatment. A discovery cohort of about a hundred patients, 43 with Graves' ophthalmopathy and 57 with stable Graves' hyperthyroidism, was used to find distinguishing TCR V-J signatures. Prospective prediction of ophthalmopathy was tested in an independent validation cohort of 18 to 20 hyperthyroidism patients and 15 to 17 patients who later progressed to ophthalmopathy. For training and testing, the 100 or so patients in the discovery cohort were randomly divided in a 7:3 ratio. In more than five Graves' hyperthyroidism patients, the study also compared T-cell repertoires from thyroid tissue with T-cell repertoires from blood. Once sampling was done, hyperthyroidism patients were given methimazole at a starting dose of 30 mg daily, whereas ophthalmopathy patients were given high-dose intravenous methylprednisolone. TCR Vbeta CDR3 sequencing of 130 to 150 peripheral blood samples (43 ophthalmopathy, 75 hyperthyroidism and approximately 17 progressor patients) is reported in the paper. Summary of the overall study and its limitations: Blood samples also contained most of the expanded thyroid clonotypes (frequency above 0.001), which suggests that blood repertoires may reflect thyroid immune responses. In validation, the model predicted progression to ophthalmopathy with roughly 66% sensitivity and approximately 72% specificity, a median of about 6.7 months before onset. In cross-validation, a model built on a 13 V-J signature told ophthalmopathy apart from stable hyperthyroidism with 85% to 90% sensitivity and roughly 81% specificity, and in testing the same model reached 80%/75%. Sample size was not statistically predetermined, and blinding of investigators to group allocation was not performed.

Stable Graves' hyperthyroidism was defined as the absence of progression to ophthalmopathy over 18 months of follow-up. The hyperthyroidism patients were between 18 and 65 years old and newly diagnosed, with a disease duration of less than 2 months. Exclusion was applied to patients with uncontrolled infections, other autoimmune diseases, pregnancy or lactation. Clinical symptoms, serum thyroxine and TRAb, thyroid ultrasound, and orbital computed tomography formed the basis for the diagnoses. Ficoll-Paque density gradient centrifugation was used to isolate PBMCs from 9.5 to 10 ml of fresh peripheral blood. Total RNA was extracted with Trizol reagent, and quality was checked on an Agilent 2100 Bioanalyzer. Amplification of TCR beta CDR3 regions was carried out from RNA transcripts. For the first round of RT-PCR on the TCR CDR3, the HTBI primer set was used together with the Qiagen OneStep RT-PCR kit. The libraries were constructed in a second round of multiplex PCR and then size-selected and purified. Sequencing of the libraries was done on an Illumina HiSeq2000 using paired-end 100 bp reads. The source study handled its data this way. Raw data were processed with SOAPnuke, discarding reads with adapters, uncalled bases, mean Phred below 15, or no exact constant-primer or identifier match. COPE v1.2.5 was used to merge high-quality paired reads, and clonotypes were defined as unique nucleotide sequences. MiTCR v1.1 was used to align the clonotypes against IMGT TRBV, TRBD and TRBJ reference segments. Only V-J combinations with frequency above 0.0001, covering roughly 99% of repertoires, were analysed. A TCS score was defined as the ratio between F50 (clonal expansion) and ExV (chaos), using BLOSUM62-based TCRdist between CDR3 peptides within each V-J. Welch's t-statistics and random forest reduced around 520 V-J features to roughly 13, which were used in a naive Bayes classifier (R e1071). In-frame beta chains were kept once TCRdb had trimmed the public reads at Q25 with fastp and called clones with MiXCR. Merged by CDR3 protein, the rows form single entries marked with the most common genes and DNA. It is TCRdb's table, rather than the study itself, that gives the V and J calls and clone size. The sample has under 350,000 distinct CDR3 sequences on record, 18% of them singletons. The ten most abundant clones make up less than 65% of the sample.

V loses 4 bases, J loses 3 bases, and the germline ends lie 12 bases apart. CDR1 and CDR2, looked up from the germline V gene, are KGHSH and LQKENI. The CDR3 sequence holds 14 residues, the cysteine and phenylalanine included. Only the CDR3 DNA stays, 42 bases, in frame from base 1. The V and J segments used are TRBV18 and TRBJ1-1; too little of a D gene remains to name it. This sequence was found in a woman aged 50 to 60 with Graves' hyperthyroidism. The sample comprised blood. The CDR3 reads as follows: CASSLSGYDTEAFF. The nucleotide sequence reads as follows: TGTGCCAGCTCACTCTCGGGTTATGACACTGAAGCTTTCTTT.